This T cell receptor (beta chain) was retrieved from a study of CD8+ T cells in alopecia areata. Reverse transcription of extracted RNA yielded cDNA, which provided the sequencing template. Sequenced by immunoSEQ multiplex PCR; TCRdb stores in-frame clones only, minus some. Of roughly 75,000 clones in the sample, approximately 60% were seen once. The source material was CD8+ T cells sorted from blood, sampled at week 0. This TCR came from a human donor with alopecia areata.

CDR3 residues: CASSVVGGTDTQYF. CDR3 in DNA: TGTGCCAGCAGCGTAGTTGGCGGCACAGATACGCAGTATTTT. The chain employs TRBV9 and TRBJ2-3; the D is unclear. Per the germline V gene, CDR1 is SGDLS and CDR2 is YYNGEE. CDR3 length equals 14 residues. V lost 0 bases and J lost 1, with 6 bases in between. The whole variable domain, remainder taken from reference TRBV9 and TRBJ2-3, is DSGVTQTPKHLITATGQRVTLRCSPRSGDLSVYWYQQSLDQGLQFLIQYYNGEERAKGNILERFSAQQFPDLHSELNLSSLELGDSALYFCASSVVGGTDTQYFGPGTRLTVL.